The 9 T cell receptor beta chains in this list originate from one sample, sequenced in a study of cytomegalovirus exposure and HLA in healthy donors. PCR amplification relied on 60 Vbeta primers (plus 13 Jbeta primers). Using immunoSEQ multiplex PCR, the repertoire was profiled, and TCRdb retains in-frame clones only, with some absent. Here the sample spans approximately 100,000 clones, about 59% being singletons. Sequenced: PBMCs. Source of these receptors: a young man in good health and CMV-seropositive.

This clone was picked up a small number of times. V usage is TRBV6-4 and J usage is TRBJ2-3, with 8 bases matching TRBD2. CDR1 is MRHNA and CDR2 is SNTAGT in the germline V gene. This CDR3 is built from 14 residues. With V trimmed by 3 bases and J by 1 base, 0 bases remained unmatched. DNA for the CDR3: TGTGCCAGCAGTGAAGCGGGGGGCACAGATACGCAGTATTTT. Protein: CASSEAGGTDTQYF.

The V and J genes are TRBV5-4 and TRBJ2-7, with D maybe TRBD1 (6 bases). Germline V gene data show CDR1 as SGHNT and CDR2 as YYREEE (reference sequence). Trimming pared 1 base from V and 7 bases from J, leaving 12 bases between. This CDR3 spans 13 amino acids. DNA of the CDR3: TGTGCCAGCAGCTTGACAGGGCCGGGAGAGCAGTACTTC. It encodes CASSLTGPGEQYF.

The chain combines TRBV27 with TRBJ2-2; D is undetermined. This CDR3 spans 12 amino acids. V lost 5 bases to trimming and J lost 3 bases, with 4 bases between them. Germline V gene lookup returns CDR1 MNHEY and CDR2 SMNVEV (reference sequence). CDR3 residues: CASSPDTGELFF. In DNA, the CDR3 is TGTGCCAGCAGTCCAGACACCGGGGAGCTGTTTTTT.

CDR3 bases: TGTGCCAGCAGCAGATTTGGTGGGCCGAAGGGCTACACCTTC. Its translation is CASSRFGGPKGYTF. V gene TRBV13 combines with J gene TRBJ1-2; D not certain. V was shortened by 5 bases and J by 8 bases, with 18 bases between the two germline ends. The CDR3 is 14 residues long. In germline, CDR1 is PRHDT, CDR2 FYEKMQ (reference sequence).

The rearrangement uses TRBV12-5 and TRBJ2-5; D might be TRBD1 (6 bases). CDR1 and CDR2 (germline): LGHNT, FRNRAP. The CDR3 totals 14 residues. V lost 7 bases and J lost 6, with 18 bases in between. The CDR3 DNA sequence: TGTGCTAGTGCCCTATCCCACAGGGTCCAGACCCAGTACTTC. This encodes CASALSHRVQTQYF.

The chain combines TRBV30 with TRBJ2-3; D remains unclear. Germline V gene sequence: CDR1 GTSNPN, CDR2 SVGIG (reference sequence). The V end lost 5 bases, the J end lost 6 bases, and 6 bases lay between the germline ends. The CDR3 sequence is 10 residues long. Written as DNA, the CDR3 is TGTGCCTGGGAGAAGGATACGCAGTATTTT. Amino acid sequence: CAWEKDTQYF.

The chain links TRBV9 to TRBJ2-3, with 7 bases that match TRBD2. Per germline, CDR1 SGDLS and CDR2 YYNGEE. V shed 0 bases, J shed 4 bases, and the junction held 5 bases outside the gene matches. This CDR3 has 15 residues. CDR3 nucleotides: TGTGCCAGCAGCGTAGTGGGGGGGGAGGCAGATACGCAGTATTTT. It specifies CASSVVGGEADTQYF.

In its sample, this clone was seen a few times. The chain is built from TRBV7-8 and TRBJ2-3; 8 bases are a match to TRBD2. Germline values: CDR1 SGHVS, CDR2 FQNEAQ. V gave up 3 bases and J gave up 0 bases; unmatched junction bases: 2. There are 15 residues in the CDR3. CDR3 protein: CASSLRGVSTDTQYF. For the CDR3, the DNA is TGTGCCAGCAGCTTGCGGGGGGTCAGCACAGATACGCAGTATTTT.

The gene calls are TRBV4-1 and TRBJ1-4; D is undetermined. The CDR3 runs 14 residues. Germline V lookup: CDR1 MGHRA, CDR2 YSYEKL. Trimming stripped 3 bases from V and 11 bases from J, with 16 bases between. For the CDR3, the DNA is TGCGCCAGCAGCCATACATACCTAATGAGGAAACTGTTTTTT. It is translated as CASSHTYLMRKLFF.